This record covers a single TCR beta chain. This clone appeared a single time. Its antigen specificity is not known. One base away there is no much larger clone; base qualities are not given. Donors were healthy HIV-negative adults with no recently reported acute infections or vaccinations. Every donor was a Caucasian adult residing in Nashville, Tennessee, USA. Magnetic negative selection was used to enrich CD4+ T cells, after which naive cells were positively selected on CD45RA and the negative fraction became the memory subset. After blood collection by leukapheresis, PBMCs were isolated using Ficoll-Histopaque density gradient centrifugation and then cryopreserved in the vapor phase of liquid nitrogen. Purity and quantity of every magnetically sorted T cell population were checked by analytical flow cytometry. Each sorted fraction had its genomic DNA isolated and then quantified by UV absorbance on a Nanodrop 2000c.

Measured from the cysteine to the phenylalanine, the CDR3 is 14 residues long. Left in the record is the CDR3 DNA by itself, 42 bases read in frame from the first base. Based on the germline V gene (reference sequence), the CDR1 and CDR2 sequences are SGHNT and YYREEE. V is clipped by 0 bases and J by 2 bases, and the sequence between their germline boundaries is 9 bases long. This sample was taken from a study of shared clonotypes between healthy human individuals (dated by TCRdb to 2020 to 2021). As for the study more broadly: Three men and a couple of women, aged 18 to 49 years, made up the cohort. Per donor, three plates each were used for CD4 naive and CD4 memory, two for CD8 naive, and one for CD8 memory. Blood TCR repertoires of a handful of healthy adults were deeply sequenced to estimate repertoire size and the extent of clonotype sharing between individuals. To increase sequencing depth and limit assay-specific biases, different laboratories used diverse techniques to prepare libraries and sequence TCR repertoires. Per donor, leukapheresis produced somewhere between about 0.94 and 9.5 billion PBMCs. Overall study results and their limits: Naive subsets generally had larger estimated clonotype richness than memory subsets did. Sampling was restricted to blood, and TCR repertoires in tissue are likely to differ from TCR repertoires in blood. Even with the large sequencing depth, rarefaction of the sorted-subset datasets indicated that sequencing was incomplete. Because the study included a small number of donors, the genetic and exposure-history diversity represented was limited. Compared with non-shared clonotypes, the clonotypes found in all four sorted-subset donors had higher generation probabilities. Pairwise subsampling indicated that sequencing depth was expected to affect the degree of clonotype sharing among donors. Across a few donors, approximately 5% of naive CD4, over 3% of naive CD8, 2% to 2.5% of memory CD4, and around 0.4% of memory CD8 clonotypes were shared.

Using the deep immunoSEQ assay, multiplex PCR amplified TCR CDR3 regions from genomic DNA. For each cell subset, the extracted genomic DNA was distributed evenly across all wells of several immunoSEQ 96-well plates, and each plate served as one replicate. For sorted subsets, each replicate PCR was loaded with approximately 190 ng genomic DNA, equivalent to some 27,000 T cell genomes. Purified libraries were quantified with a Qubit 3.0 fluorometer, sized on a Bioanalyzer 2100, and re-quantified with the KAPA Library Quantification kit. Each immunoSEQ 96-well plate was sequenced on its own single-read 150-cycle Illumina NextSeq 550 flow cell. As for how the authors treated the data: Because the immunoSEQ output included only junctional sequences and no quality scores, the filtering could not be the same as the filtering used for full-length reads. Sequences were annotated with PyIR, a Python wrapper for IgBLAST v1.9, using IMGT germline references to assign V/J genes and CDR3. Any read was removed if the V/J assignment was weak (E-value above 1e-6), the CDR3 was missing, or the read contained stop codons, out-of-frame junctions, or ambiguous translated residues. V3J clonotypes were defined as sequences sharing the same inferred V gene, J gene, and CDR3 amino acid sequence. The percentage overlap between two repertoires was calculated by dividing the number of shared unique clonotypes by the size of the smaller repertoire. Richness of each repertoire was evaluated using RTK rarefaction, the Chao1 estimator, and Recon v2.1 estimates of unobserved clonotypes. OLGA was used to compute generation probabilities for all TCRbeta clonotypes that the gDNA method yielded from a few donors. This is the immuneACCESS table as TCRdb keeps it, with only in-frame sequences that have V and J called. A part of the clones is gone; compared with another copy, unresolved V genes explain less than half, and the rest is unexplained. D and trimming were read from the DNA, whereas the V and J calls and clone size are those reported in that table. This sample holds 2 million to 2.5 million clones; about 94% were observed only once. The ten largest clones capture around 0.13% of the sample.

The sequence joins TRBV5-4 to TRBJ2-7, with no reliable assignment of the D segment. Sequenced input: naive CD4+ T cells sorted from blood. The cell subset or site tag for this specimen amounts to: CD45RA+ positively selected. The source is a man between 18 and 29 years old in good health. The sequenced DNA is TGTGCCAGCAGCTTGGCAGTTCCCCCCTACGAGCAGTACTTC. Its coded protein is CASSLAVPPYEQYF.